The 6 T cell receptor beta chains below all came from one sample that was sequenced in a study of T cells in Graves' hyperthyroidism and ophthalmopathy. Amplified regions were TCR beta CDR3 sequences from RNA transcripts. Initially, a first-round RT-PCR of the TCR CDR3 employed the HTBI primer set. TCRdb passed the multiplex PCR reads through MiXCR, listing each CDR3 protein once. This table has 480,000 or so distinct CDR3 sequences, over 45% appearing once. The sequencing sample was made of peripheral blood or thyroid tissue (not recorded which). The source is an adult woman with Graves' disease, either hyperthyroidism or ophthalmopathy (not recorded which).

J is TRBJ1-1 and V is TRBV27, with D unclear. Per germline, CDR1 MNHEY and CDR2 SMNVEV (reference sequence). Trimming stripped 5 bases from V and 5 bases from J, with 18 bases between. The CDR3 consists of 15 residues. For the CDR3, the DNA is TGTGCCAGCAGTGTGGACCGACGAGGCATGACTGAAGCTTTCTTT. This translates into CASSVDRRGMTEAFF.

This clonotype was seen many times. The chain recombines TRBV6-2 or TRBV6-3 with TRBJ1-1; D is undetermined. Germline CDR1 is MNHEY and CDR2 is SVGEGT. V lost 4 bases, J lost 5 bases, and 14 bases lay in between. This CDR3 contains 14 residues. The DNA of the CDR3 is TGTGCCAGCAGTTGGAAGGCAGGAGTAACTGAAGCTTTCTTT. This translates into CASSWKAGVTEAFF.

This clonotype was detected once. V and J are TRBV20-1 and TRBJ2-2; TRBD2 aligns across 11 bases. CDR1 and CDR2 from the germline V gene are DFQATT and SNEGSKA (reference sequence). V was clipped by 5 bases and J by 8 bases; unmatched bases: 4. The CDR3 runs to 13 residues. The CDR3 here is CSALAGGPGELFF. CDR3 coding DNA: TGCAGTGCTTTAGCGGGAGGGCCGGGGGAGCTGTTTTTT.

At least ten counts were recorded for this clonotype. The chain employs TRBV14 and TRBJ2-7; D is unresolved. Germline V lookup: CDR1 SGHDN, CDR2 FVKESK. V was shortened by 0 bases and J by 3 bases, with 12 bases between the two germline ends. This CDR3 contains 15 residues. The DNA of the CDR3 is TGTGCCAGCAGCCAAGATCCGGCAGGTGTCTACGAGCAGTACTTC. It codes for CASSQDPAGVYEQYF.

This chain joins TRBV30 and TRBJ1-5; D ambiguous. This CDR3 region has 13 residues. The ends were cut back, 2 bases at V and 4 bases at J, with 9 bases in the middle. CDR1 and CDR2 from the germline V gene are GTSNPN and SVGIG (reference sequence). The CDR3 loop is CAWSIGDNQPQHF. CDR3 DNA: TGTGCCTGGAGTATTGGGGATAATCAGCCCCAGCATTTT.

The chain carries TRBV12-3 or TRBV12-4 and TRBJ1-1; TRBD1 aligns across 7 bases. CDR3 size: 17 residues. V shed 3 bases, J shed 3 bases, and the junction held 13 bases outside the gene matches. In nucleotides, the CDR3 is TGTGCCAGCAGTTTGAATCTCCGGGACAGCGAGGACACTGAAGCTTTCTTT. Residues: CASSLNLRDSEDTEAFF.